Listed here are 9 T cell receptor beta chains from one sample, sequenced in a study of vaccination and CD4 T cells after COVID-19. Treatment denoted: roughly 11-day PBMC culture with coronavirus spike peptide pools or control peptides (ViraFEST assay). Oncomine TCR Beta short-read sequencing was applied to DNA from cultured CD4+ T cells. Using its own MiXCR run on the PCR reads, TCRdb lists one record per CDR3 protein. The sample includes some 15,000 distinct CDR3 sequences, about 40% of them seen just once. The antigens for these receptors are not known. The sequences come from CD4+ T cells from blood, cultured in vitro, collected before SARS-CoV-2 vaccination. All receptors derive from a human donor who received a COVID-19 vaccine.

This clonotype occurred a few times. The chain couples TRBV7-9 to TRBJ2-7; tentatively, D is TRBD1 or TRBD2 (6 bases each). The CDR3 is 14 residues long. The V gene lost 6 bases and the J gene lost 2 bases, with 14 bases spanning the gap. Germline lookup yields CDR1 SEHNR and CDR2 FQNEAQ (reference sequence). The CDR3 region is CASRWGANTYEQYF. The DNA for the CDR3 is TGTGCCAGCAGATGGGGGGCAAACACCTACGAGCAGTACTTC.

This clonotype was seen only once. The rearrangement joins TRBV5-5 to TRBJ2-1, with a tentative D call TRBD1 (6 bases). The CDR3 contains 15 residues. The germline gives CDR1 SGHKS, CDR2 YYEKEE (reference sequence). V dropped 2 bases and J dropped 0 bases, with 9 bases sitting between them. In DNA form, the CDR3 reads TGTGCCAGCAGCTTCGAAGGGGGCTCCTACAATGAGCAGTTCTTC. Its translation: CASSFEGGSYNEQFF.

V gene TRBV5-1 combines with J gene TRBJ2-4; TRBD1 matches 11 bases. The CDR3 sequence is 15 residues long. Germline CDR1 and CDR2: SGHRS and YFSETQ. The junction had 7 bases not matched to a gene; V was cut back by 4 bases and J by 7 bases. CDR3 residues: CASSPRTGGLNIQYF. The DNA for the CDR3 is TGCGCCAGCAGCCCCCGGACAGGGGGCTTGAACATTCAGTACTTC.

This clonotype was detected only once. The gene calls are TRBV25-1 and TRBJ2-1, with D tentatively TRBD1 (5 bases). This CDR3 is 14 amino acids long. V lost 1 base to trimming and J lost 4 bases, with 8 bases between them. Germline V lookup: CDR1 MGHDK, CDR2 SYGVNS. CDR3 in amino acids: CASSEWGRYNEQFF. The CDR3 nucleotides are TGTGCCAGCAGTGAATGGGGCCGTTACAATGAGCAGTTCTTC.

The V and J genes are TRBV10-3 and TRBJ1-2; D gene uncertain. This CDR3 has 16 amino acids. V lost 1 base, J lost 0 bases, and 12 bases lay in between. Germline V CDR1 and CDR2: ENHRY, SYGVKD. The CDR3 DNA reads as TGTGCCATCAGTGAGTACGACGGGGAATCTAACTATGGCTACACCTTC. Translated, it gives CAISEYDGESNYGYTF.

This chain joins TRBV7-8 and TRBJ1-4; 9 bases line up with TRBD1. Trimming removed 1 base from V and 4 bases from J; junction bases left unmatched: 4. The V gene's germline CDR1 is SGHVS and CDR2 FQNEAQ. CDR3 length: 16 amino acids. The CDR3 spells CASSLVLTGGNEKLFF. The CDR3 coding sequence is TGTGCCAGCAGCTTAGTTCTGACAGGGGGTAATGAAAAACTGTTTTTT.

This clonotype was seen only a few times. The V gene is TRBV30, the J gene TRBJ2-5; 8 bases agree with TRBD1. The germline V gene encodes CDR1 GTSNPN and CDR2 SVGIG (reference sequence). The V gene end was trimmed by 0 bases and the J gene end by 5 bases; junction bases not matched to a gene: 11. CDR3 length: 16 amino acids. CDR3 nucleotides: TGTGCCTGGAGTGTAAGGGCAGGGGGCGAGGGGGAGACCCAGTACTTC. The encoded protein is CAWSVRAGGEGETQYF.

The V and J genes are TRBV20-1 and TRBJ1-6, with TRBD1 matching over 9 bases. This CDR3 region has 14 residues. The germline gives CDR1 DFQATT, CDR2 SNEGSKA (reference sequence). J gave up 10 bases and V 7 bases, and 11 bases lay outside the gene matches. CDR3 nucleotides: TGCAGTGTTAGGGGACAGGGAGAAGAATCACCCCTCCACTTT. Its protein is CSVRGQGEESPLHF.

The CDR3, as DNA: TGTGCCATCGGTGACCGATATAATTCACCCCTCCACTTT. Residues: CAIGDRYNSPLHF. The V and J genes are TRBV24-1 and TRBJ1-6; D gene unclear. From germline, CDR1 is KGHDR and CDR2 SFDVKD. The ends were cut back, 11 bases at V and 4 bases at J, with 11 bases in the middle. The CDR3 loop spans 13 amino acids.